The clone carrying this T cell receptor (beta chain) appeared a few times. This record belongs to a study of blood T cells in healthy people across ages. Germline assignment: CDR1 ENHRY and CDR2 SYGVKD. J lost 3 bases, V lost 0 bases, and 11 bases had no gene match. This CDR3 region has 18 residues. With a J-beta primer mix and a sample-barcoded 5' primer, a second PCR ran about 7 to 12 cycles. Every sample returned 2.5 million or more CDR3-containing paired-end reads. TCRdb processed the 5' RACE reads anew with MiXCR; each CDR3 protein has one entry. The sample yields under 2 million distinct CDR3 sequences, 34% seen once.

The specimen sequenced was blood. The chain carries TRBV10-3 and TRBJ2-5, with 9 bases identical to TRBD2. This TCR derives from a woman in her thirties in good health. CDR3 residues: CAISESGREVAGEETQYF. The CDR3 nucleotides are TGTGCCATCAGTGAGTCTGGCAGGGAAGTAGCGGGGGAAGAGACCCAGTACTTC.